These T cell receptor beta chains were read from a single sample in a study of blood T cells in healthy people across ages. TCRdb recomputed calls from the 5' RACE reads with MiXCR, one row per CDR3 protein. The sample comprises about 1.6 million distinct CDR3 sequences, 30% to 40% of which are singletons, and 10% to 12% rests with the top ten. Material for sequencing was blood. The receptors were sampled from a woman in her 30s in good health. Both conserved end residues are part of each CDR3. Fields, in order: clone size, V gene, J gene, D gene, CDR3 DNA, CDR3 protein. A D gene is named only where the DNA matches it firmly. Clone size is not always given. Where it is, it says once, few, many or a class for expanded clones.

NA,TRBV24-1,TRBJ2-1,TRBD2,TGTGCCACCAGTGGCCCTAGGCGGGAGGGCTACTACAATGAGCAGTTCTTC,CATSGPRREGYYNEQFF
NA,TRBV4-3,TRBJ1-4,TRBD1,TGCGCCAGCAGCCACATACAGGGGGTTAATGAAAAACTGTTTTTT,CASSHIQGVNEKLFF
many,TRBV29-1,TRBJ2-3,TRBD1,TGCAGCGTCGCAGGGGACAGGGACCCAGATACGCAGTATTTT,CSVAGDRDPDTQYF
NA,TRBV12-3/TRBV12-4,TRBJ2-7,NA,TGTGCCAGCAGCCCTCCTAGGCGGTCCTACGAGCAGTACTTC,CASSPPRRSYEQYF
few,TRBV28,TRBJ2-3,TRBD2,TGTGCCAGCAGTTTTGGGACTAGTGGGGTGCGGGATACGCAGTATTTT,CASSFGTSGVRDTQYF
few,TRBV6-1,TRBJ2-7,NA,TGTGCCAGCAGTGAAACCTTCGGGGAGCAGTACTTC,CASSETFGEQYF
few,TRBV13,TRBJ2-4,TRBD2,TGTGCCAGCAGCTTCAGGCTAGCGGGAGGGCCGAGTCCCAAAAACATTCAGTACTTC,CASSFRLAGGPSPKNIQYF
NA,TRBV20-1,TRBJ2-5,TRBD2,TGCAGTGCTATGGGGGGGAGGATCCAAGAGACCCAGTACTTC,CSAMGGRIQETQYF
NA,TRBV6-2/TRBV6-3,TRBJ2-3,TRBD2,TGTGCCAGCAGCATGCGGGGGGCTTTCACAGATACGCAGTATTTT,CASSMRGAFTDTQYF
few,TRBV15,TRBJ2-7,NA,TGTGCCACCAGGGCGATTAGTCCCTACGAGCAGTACTTC,CATRAISPYEQYF
NA,TRBV5-5,TRBJ2-5,TRBD1,TGTGCCAGCAGCTTGCGGGGACAGGGTACGTACCAAGAGACCCAGTACTTC,CASSLRGQGTYQETQYF
NA,TRBV21-1,TRBJ1-2,NA,TGTGCCAGCAGCAAAAGAATGGCGGCTTCTAACTATGGCTACACCTTC,CASSKRMAASNYGYTF
few,TRBV20-1,TRBJ2-1,TRBD2,TGCAGTGCTAGTCGACTAGCGGGGGGGCACAATGAGCAGTTCTTC,CSASRLAGGHNEQFF
NA,TRBV11-2,TRBJ2-5,TRBD2,TGTGCCAGCAGCTTTGACCCCTACGCGGGAGGGCCGCAGACCCAGTACTTC,CASSFDPYAGGPQTQYF
NA,TRBV25-1,TRBJ1-2,NA,TGTGCCTGCAGTGGGGTTCTGGACGGCGCTAACTATGGCTACACCTTC,CACSGVLDGANYGYTF
many,TRBV4-2,TRBJ2-5,NA,TGTGCCAGCAGCCAAGATGGGGTCCTGTACTTC,CASSQDGVLYF
NA,TRBV4-1,TRBJ2-7,TRBD2,TGCGCCAGCAGCCAAAGCACTATTGGACTAGCGGGAGGCGAGCAGTACTTC,CASSQSTIGLAGGEQYF
few,TRBV7-9,TRBJ2-5,NA,TGTGCCAGCAGCTTAGAATGCCGAGACAGGACAGAAGAGACCCAGTACTTC,CASSLECRDRTEETQYF
many,TRBV6-1,TRBJ2-1,NA,TGTGCCAGCAGCAGAGACGCAGGGTCCAACAATGAGCAGTTCTTC,CASSRDAGSNNEQFF
NA,TRBV18,TRBJ1-2,NA,TGTGCCAGCTCACCCGTAAAGAACTATGGCTACACCTTC,CASSPVKNYGYTF
NA,TRBV10-3,TRBJ1-2,NA,TGTGCCATCAGTGAGTCCGACTATGGCTACACCTTC,CAISESDYGYTF
many,TRBV20-1,TRBJ2-7,TRBD2,TGCAGTGCTACATCGGGACTAGGGAACTACGAGCAGTACTTC,CSATSGLGNYEQYF
NA,TRBV6-1,TRBJ2-7,NA,TGTGCCAGCAGGTACCAGCGGAGCGGCTCCTACGAGCAGTACTTC,CASRYQRSGSYEQYF
NA,TRBV20-1,TRBJ2-7,TRBD2,TGCAGTGCCCCCTGGGCTAGCGGGAGGGCCTTGTCCTACGAGCAGTACTTC,CSAPWASGRALSYEQYF
NA,TRBV20-1,TRBJ2-1,TRBD1,TGCAGTGCAGAAGGACAGGGGAACTACAATGAGCAGTTCTTC,CSAEGQGNYNEQFF
NA,TRBV5-6,TRBJ2-5,NA,TGTGCCAGCACCAAAGGAGGGGAAGAGACCCAGTACTTC,CASTKGGEETQYF
NA,TRBV15,TRBJ2-3,TRBD2,TGTGCCACCAGCAGCCCTACGGGAGGGCCGGTAGCAGATACGCAGTATTTT,CATSSPTGGPVADTQYF
few,TRBV20-1,TRBJ2-5,TRBD1,TGCAGTGCCCGACGGGGACAGGGGAGGGAGACCCAGTACTTC,CSARRGQGRETQYF
NA,TRBV7-6,TRBJ2-1,NA,TGTGCCAGCAGCTCGGGACTCAAAAGCCGAAATGAGCAGTTCTTC,CASSSGLKSRNEQFF
NA,TRBV7-3,TRBJ2-1,NA,TGTGCCAGCAGCCAGGGTCCCCGTGGGAATGAGCAGTTCTTC,CASSQGPRGNEQFF
NA,TRBV7-2,TRBJ1-2,NA,TGTGCCAGCAGCCGAGACAGATCTAGTAACTATGGCTACACCTTC,CASSRDRSSNYGYTF
NA,TRBV6-1,TRBJ2-5,TRBD2,TGTGCCAGCAGTGGATATCGGACTAGCGGGAGAGGCAATGAGCAGTACTTC,CASSGYRTSGRGNEQYF
few,TRBV4-1,TRBJ2-1,TRBD1,TGCGCCAGCAGCGAGACAGGGGCCCTATCCAATGAGCAGTTCTTC,CASSETGALSNEQFF
few,TRBV5-4,TRBJ2-7,TRBD2,TGTGCCAGCAGCTACGGGACTAGCGGGGGGCCCAAATACGAGCAGTACTTC,CASSYGTSGGPKYEQYF
NA,TRBV11-1,TRBJ1-1,NA,TGTGCCAGCAGCGAAGTGCAGGGAGGTAACACTGAAGCTTTCTTT,CASSEVQGGNTEAFF
NA,TRBV7-8,TRBJ2-7,TRBD2,TGTGCCAGCAGCACCCGACTAGCGGCCACCTACGAGCAGTACTTC,CASSTRLAATYEQYF
few,TRBV20-1,TRBJ2-7,NA,TGCAGTGCCGCCCCCCAGGGTCTGAGGTACGAGCAGTACTTC,CSAAPQGLRYEQYF
NA,TRBV29-1,TRBJ2-5,NA,TGCAGCGCACTTAGGGGTTTGTACCAAGAGACCCAGTACTTC,CSALRGLYQETQYF
NA,TRBV19,TRBJ2-3,NA,TGTGCCAGTCTCGAGAGGGCGGGCAGCCGGGATACGCAGTATTTT,CASLERAGSRDTQYF
NA,TRBV10-3,TRBJ1-3,TRBD1,TGTGCCATCAGTGACAGGGGGGCCGGTCGTGTTGGAAACACCATATATTTT,CAISDRGAGRVGNTIYF
NA,TRBV7-9,TRBJ1-1,NA,TGTGCCAGCAGCTTAGCGGACGGGGGACAGAACACTGAAGCTTTCTTT,CASSLADGGQNTEAFF
few,TRBV6-1,TRBJ2-2,NA,TGTGCCAGCAGTGTGGACAGTTCGAACACCGGGGAGCTGTTTTTT,CASSVDSSNTGELFF
NA,TRBV2,TRBJ2-7,NA,TGTGCCAGCGGACTTGGATCGAGTAAGGGGGCCTACGAGCAGTACTTC,CASGLGSSKGAYEQYF
NA,TRBV9,TRBJ2-4,TRBD2,TGTGCCAGCAGCCAGACTAGCGGGAGCAACATTCAGTACTTC,CASSQTSGSNIQYF
NA,TRBV20-1,TRBJ1-1,NA,TGCAGTGCTAGAAACAGGGCCTTGAACACTGAAGCTTTCTTT,CSARNRALNTEAFF
NA,TRBV14,TRBJ2-7,NA,TGTGCCAGCAGCCAAGATCCGCAGCAGGACGAGCAGTACTTC,CASSQDPQQDEQYF
NA,TRBV28,TRBJ2-1,NA,TGTGCCAGCAGTCCAACGACAGAAGAGCAGTTCTTC,CASSPTTEEQFF
many,TRBV12-3/TRBV12-4,TRBJ2-7,TRBD1,TGTGCCAGCAGGAAGACAGGGCACTACGAGCAGTACTTC,CASRKTGHYEQYF
few,TRBV15,TRBJ2-5,TRBD2,TGTGCCACCAGCAGAGATGAGGGACTAGCGGGAGAGACCCAGTACTTC,CATSRDEGLAGETQYF